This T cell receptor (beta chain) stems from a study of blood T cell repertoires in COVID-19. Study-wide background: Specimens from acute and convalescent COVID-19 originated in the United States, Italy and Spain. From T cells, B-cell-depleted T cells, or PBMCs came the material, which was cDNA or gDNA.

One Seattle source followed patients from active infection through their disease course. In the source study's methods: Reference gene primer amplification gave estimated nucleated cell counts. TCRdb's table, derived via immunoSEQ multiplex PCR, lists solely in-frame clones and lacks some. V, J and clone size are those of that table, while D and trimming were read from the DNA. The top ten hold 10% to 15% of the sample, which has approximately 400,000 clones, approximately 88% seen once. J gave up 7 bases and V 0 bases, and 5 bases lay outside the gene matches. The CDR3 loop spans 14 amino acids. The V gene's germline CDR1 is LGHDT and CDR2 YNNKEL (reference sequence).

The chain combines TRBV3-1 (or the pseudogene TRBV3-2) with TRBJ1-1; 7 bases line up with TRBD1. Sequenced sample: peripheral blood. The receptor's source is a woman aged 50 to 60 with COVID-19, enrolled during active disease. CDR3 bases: TGTGCCAGCAGCCAAGAAAGCAGGGGGAATGAAGCTTTCTTT. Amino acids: CASSQESRGNEAFF.